This TCR beta chain was identified during a study of graft-versus-host responses after intestinal transplantation. Clones were read by immunoSEQ multiplex PCR, and TCRdb kept only the in-frame ones, dropping some. The table lists under 55,000 clones, over 75% of them singletons. Germline loops: CDR1 MNHNS, CDR2 SASEGT. There are 18 residues in the CDR3. Germline trimming cut 2 bases from V and 1 base from J; bases unmatched to any gene: 9. This TCR derives from a human patient who received an intestinal transplant, so some T cells may come from the graft donor. The rearrangement uses TRBV6-1 and TRBJ2-3; 10 nucleotides agree with TRBD1. The sequencing here drew on PBMCs, taken 524 days after transplant. CDR3 region: CASSEFTPGTGGTDTQYF. DNA for the CDR3: TGTGCCAGCAGTGAATTTACTCCCGGGACAGGGGGCACAGATACGCAGTATTTT.